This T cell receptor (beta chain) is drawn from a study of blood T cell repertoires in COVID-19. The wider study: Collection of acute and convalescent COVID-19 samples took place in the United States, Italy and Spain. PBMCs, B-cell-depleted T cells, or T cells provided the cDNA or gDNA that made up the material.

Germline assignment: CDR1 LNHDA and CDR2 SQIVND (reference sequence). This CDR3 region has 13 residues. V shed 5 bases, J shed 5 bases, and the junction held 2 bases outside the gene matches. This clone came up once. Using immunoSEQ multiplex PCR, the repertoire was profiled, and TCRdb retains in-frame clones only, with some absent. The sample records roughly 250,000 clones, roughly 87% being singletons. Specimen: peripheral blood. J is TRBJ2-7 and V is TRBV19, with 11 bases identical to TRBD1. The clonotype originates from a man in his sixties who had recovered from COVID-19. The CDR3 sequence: CASSSGQGDEQYV. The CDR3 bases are TGTGCCAGTAGTTCGGGACAGGGGGACGAGCAGTACGTC.